These 6 T cell receptor beta chains share one sample of origin, sequenced in a study of CD8+CD57+ T cells in acquired aplastic anemia. Genomic DNA templated the TCR beta VDJ and CDR3 profiling. MiXCR, run by TCRdb on the reads, gives a single entry per CDR3 protein. The sample contains hundreds of thousands of distinct CDR3 sequences, roughly 64% of which appear only once. The specimen was sorted CD4+, CD8+, or CD8+CD57+ T cells (not recorded which) from PBMCs. The receptor source for this set is a human donor in good health, serving as a control.

A note on this clonotype: A much larger clone differs by one base, so this may be a read error. J is TRBJ2-3 and V is TRBV5-4, with no clear D. CDR3 length: 14 residues. The germline gives CDR1 SGHNT, CDR2 YYREEE (reference sequence). The CDR3 is CASSSQLAIDAQYF. The DNA for the CDR3 is TGTGCCAGCAGCTCACAGTTAGCAATAGATGCGCAGTATTTT. The full variable domain, its missing parts supplied by reference TRBV5-4 and TRBJ2-3, is ETGVTQSPTHLIKTRGQQVTLRCSSQSGHNTVSWYQQALGQGPQFIFQYYREEENGRGNFPPRFSGLQFPNYSSELNVNALELDDSALYLCASSSQLAIDAQYFGPGTRLTVL.

This chain connects TRBV5-1 to TRBJ2-7; a possible D gene is TRBD1 (7 bases). There are 15 residues in the CDR3. Between the trimmed V and J ends, which lost 3 bases and 7 bases, there was a span of 20 bases. Germline assignment: CDR1 SGHRS and CDR2 YFSETQ. The DNA for the CDR3 is TGCGCCAGCAGCTACCAGGGGGGCGAGCAGCTAGAGCAGTACTTC. This gives the protein CASSYQGGEQLEQYF.

As regards this clonotype: Since a much larger clone is just one base distant, this may be a read error. The CDR3 does not close with the conserved phenylalanine or tryptophan, likely indicating a read error. The limits of the CDR3 on the DNA are not certain, so only TCRdb's listed CDR3 is given. The V and J genes are TRBV9 and TRBJ2-5; the table's D call TRBD1 went unverified against the DNA. Germline CDR1 reads SGDLS; CDR2 reads YYNGEE. The CDR3 spans 13 amino acids, including both terminal residues. The CDR3 is CASSSHGALNYEL.

In its sample, this clonotype was seen many times. The chain recombines TRBV11-3 with TRBJ2-1; TRBD1 matches at 9 bases. J was trimmed by 9 bases and V by 5 bases; bases with no gene match: 8. CDR3 length: 14 amino acids. Germline values: CDR1 SGHNT, CDR2 YENEEA. The CDR3 reads CASSPTTGGGEQFF. CDR3 sequence (DNA): TGTGCCAGCAGCCCAACCACAGGGGGCGGTGAGCAGTTCTTC.

The chain couples TRBV20-1 to TRBJ1-1; TRBD2 might be the D (6 bases). The closer fit of TRBJ2-3 to the DNA end suggests the J call may be wrong. Germline V CDR1 and CDR2: DFQATT, SNEGSKA (reference sequence). The length of the CDR3 is 14 residues. The DNA for the CDR3 is TGCAGTGCTAGTCGGGACGGGAGCACAACTACGCAGTATTTT. It specifies CSASRDGSTTTQYF.

This chain connects TRBV5-5 to TRBJ2-2; no firm D call. The V gene lost 2 bases and the J gene lost 6 bases, with 14 bases spanning the gap. The length of the CDR3 is 15 residues. Germline CDR1 and CDR2: SGHKS and YYEKEE (reference sequence). The CDR3 is CASSLVQIGSGELFF. DNA of the CDR3: TGTGCCAGCAGCTTAGTACAGATTGGCTCCGGGGAGCTGTTTTTT.